The sequence of this TCR beta chain was determined in a study of T and B cells in COVID-19 patients. About the research overall: The recovered cohort's median age was approximately 34 years, versus approximately 63 years in active infection. Critical illness requiring mechanical ventilation or extracorporeal membrane oxygenation affected three fifths of the roughly 20 active-infection patients. Study-level findings and limits: Symptomatic-phase blood samples from mildly ill patients and early samples from severe cases were scarce. Active COVID-19 showed highly clonal TRB repertoires; recovery showed diversity and richness above healthy donors.

Multiplex PCR with BIOMED2 TRB-A/B primer pools amplified TRB rearrangements. TCRdb re-derived calls from the multiplex PCR reads in MiXCR, one entry per CDR3 protein. The sample yields thousands of distinct CDR3 sequences, 20% to 25% seen once. A word on this clonotype: Its antigen is not known.

Blood genomic DNA input for TRB amplification was about 240-550 ng. The CDR3 contains 15 residues. V was cut by 8 bases and J by 6 bases, with 20 bases left in between. Germline lookup yields CDR1 MNHNS and CDR2 SASEGT. Material: blood. V is TRBV6-1 and J is TRBJ2-1; a weak D match, TRBD2 (6 bases). This clonotype originated in a human donor who had recovered from COVID-19. The CDR3 here is CASQKFRENVNEQFF. The CDR3 DNA reads as TGTGCCAGCCAGAAGTTTCGGGAGAACGTCAATGAGCAGTTCTTC.